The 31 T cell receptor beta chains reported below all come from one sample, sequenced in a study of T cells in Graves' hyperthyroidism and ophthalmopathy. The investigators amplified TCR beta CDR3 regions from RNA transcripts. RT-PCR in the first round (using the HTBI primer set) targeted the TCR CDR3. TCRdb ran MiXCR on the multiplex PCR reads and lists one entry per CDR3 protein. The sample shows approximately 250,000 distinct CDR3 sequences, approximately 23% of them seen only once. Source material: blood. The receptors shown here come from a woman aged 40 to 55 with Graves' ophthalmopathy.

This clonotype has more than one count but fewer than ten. In DNA form, the CDR3 reads TGTGCCAGCACACTACTTTGGGGACAGTTGAACACTGAAGCTTTCTTT. Translating it yields CASTLLWGQLNTEAFF. V usage is TRBV6-1 and J usage is TRBJ1-1, with TRBD1 matching over 7 bases. The CDR3 is 16 residues long. V dropped 7 bases and J dropped 0; count of bases not matched to a gene: 11. Looked up from germline, CDR1 is MNHNS and CDR2 is SASEGT.

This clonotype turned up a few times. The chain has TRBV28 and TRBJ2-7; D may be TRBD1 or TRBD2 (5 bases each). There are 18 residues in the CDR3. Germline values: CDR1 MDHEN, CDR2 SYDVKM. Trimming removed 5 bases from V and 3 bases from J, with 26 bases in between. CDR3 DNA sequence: TGTGCCAGCAGTCCCACCGGGACCAAGAGCAGAAGAAACTACGAGCAGTACTTC. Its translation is CASSPTGTKSRRNYEQYF. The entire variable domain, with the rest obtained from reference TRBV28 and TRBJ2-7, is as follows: DVKVTQSSRYLVKRTGEKVFLECVQDMDHENMFWYRQDPGLGLRLIYFSYDVKMKEKGDIPEGYSVSREKKERFSLILESASTNQTSMYLCASSPTGTKSRRNYEQYFGPGTRLTVT.

CDR3: CASSEAPGNTEAFF. The DNA of the CDR3 is TGTGCCAGCAGTGAAGCGCCAGGGAACACTGAAGCTTTCTTT. The rearrangement links TRBV6-1 to TRBJ1-1; D ambiguous. This CDR3 region has 14 residues. V was cut by 0 bases and J by 1 base, with 6 bases left in between. CDR1 is MNHNS and CDR2 is SASEGT in the germline V gene.

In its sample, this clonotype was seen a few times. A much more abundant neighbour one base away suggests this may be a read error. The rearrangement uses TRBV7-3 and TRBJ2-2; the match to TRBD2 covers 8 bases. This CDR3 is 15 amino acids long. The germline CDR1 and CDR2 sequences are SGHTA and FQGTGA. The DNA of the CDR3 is TGTGCCAGCAGCTCGGGACTAGTAGACACCGGGGAGCTGCTTTTT. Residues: CASSSGLVDTGELLF.

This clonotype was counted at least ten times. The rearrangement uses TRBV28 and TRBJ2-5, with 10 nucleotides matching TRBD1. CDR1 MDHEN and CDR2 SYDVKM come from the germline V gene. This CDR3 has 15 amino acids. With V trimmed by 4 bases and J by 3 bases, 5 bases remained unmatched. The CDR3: CASSSWDRGKETQYF. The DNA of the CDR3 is TGTGCCAGCAGTTCCTGGGACAGGGGAAAAGAGACCCAGTACTTC.

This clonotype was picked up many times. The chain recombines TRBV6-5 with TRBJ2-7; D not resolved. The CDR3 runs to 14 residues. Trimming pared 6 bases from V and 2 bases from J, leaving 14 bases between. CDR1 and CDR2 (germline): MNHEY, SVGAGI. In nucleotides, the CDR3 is TGTGCCAGCAGACGTCTAGTATCGGCCTACGAGCAGTACTTC. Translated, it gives CASRRLVSAYEQYF.

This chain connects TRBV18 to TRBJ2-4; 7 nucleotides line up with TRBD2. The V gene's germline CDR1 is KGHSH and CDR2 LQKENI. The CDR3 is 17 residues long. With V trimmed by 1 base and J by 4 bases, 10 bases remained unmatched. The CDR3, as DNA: TGTGCCAGCTCACCACGAGTCTCGGGAGGTCCAAAAAACATTCAGTACTTC. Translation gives CASSPRVSGGPKNIQYF.

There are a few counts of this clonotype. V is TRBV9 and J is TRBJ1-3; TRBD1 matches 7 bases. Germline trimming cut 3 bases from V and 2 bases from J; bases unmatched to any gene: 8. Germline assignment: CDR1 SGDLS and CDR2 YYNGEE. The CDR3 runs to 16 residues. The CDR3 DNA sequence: TGTGCCAGCAGCGAACAGGGGATGGAACCTGGAAACACCATATATTTT. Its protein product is CASSEQGMEPGNTIYF. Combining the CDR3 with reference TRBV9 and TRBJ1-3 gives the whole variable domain DSGVTQTPKHLITATGQRVTLRCSPRSGDLSVYWYQQSLDQGLQFLIQYYNGEERAKGNILERFSAQQFPDLHSELNLSSLELGDSALYFCASSEQGMEPGNTIYFGEGSWLTVV.

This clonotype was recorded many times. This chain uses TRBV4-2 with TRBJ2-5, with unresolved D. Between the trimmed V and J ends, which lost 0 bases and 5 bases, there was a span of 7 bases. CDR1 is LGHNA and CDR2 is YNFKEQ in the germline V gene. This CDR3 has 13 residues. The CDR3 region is CASSQEEGETQYF. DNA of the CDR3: TGTGCCAGCAGCCAAGAAGAAGGGGAGACCCAGTACTTC.

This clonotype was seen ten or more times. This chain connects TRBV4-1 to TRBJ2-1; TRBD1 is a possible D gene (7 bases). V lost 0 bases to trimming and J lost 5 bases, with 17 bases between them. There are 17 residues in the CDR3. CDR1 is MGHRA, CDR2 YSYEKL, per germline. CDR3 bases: TGCGCCAGCAGCCAAGAGTGGAGGGGGCTTCTCCACAATGAGCAGTTCTTC. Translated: CASSQEWRGLLHNEQFF.

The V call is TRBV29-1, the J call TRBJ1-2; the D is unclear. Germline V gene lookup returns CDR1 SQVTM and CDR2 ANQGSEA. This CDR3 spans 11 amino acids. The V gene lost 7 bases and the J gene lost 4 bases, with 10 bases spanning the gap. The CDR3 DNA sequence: TGCAGCGCTGCAGAAGTCTATGGCTACACCTTC. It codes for CSAAEVYGYTF.

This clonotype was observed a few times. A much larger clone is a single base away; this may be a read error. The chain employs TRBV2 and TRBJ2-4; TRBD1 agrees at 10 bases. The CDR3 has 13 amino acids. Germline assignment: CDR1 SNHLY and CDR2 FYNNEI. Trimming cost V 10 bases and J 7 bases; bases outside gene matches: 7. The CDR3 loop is CATMTGGANIQYF. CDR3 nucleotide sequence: TGTGCCACGATGACAGGGGGCGCGAACATTCAGTACTTC.

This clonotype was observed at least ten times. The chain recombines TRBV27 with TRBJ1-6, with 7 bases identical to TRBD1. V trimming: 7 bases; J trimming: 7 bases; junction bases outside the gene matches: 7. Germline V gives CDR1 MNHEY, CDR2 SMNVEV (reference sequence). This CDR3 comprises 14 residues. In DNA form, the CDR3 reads TGTGCCAGCACCCGACAGGGTGTGAATTCACCCCTCCACTTT. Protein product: CASTRQGVNSPLHF.

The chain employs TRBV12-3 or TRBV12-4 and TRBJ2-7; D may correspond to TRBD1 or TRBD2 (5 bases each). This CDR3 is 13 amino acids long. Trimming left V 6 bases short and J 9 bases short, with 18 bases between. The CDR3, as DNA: TGTGCCAGCAGCCTCGAGGGGCCCCCCCCGCAGTACTTC. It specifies CASSLEGPPPQYF.

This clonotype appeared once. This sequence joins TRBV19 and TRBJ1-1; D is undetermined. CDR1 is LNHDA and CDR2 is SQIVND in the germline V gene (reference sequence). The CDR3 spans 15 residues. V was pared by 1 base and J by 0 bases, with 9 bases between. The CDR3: CASSIVGNLNTEAFF. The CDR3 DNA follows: TGTGCCAGTAGTATAGTTGGGAACCTGAACACTGAAGCTTTCTTT.

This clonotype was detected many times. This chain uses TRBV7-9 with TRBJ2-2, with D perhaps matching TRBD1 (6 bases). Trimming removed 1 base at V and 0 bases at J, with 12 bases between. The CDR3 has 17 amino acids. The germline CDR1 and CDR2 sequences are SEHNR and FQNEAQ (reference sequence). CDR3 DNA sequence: TGTGCCAGCAGCTTAGTCTGGGACACCGCGAACACCGGGGAGCTGTTTTTT. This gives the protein CASSLVWDTANTGELFF.

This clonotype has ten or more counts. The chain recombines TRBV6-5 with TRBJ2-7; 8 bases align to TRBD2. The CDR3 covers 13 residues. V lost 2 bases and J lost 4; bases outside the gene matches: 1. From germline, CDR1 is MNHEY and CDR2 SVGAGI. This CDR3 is CASSYREGYEQYF. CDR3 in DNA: TGTGCCAGCAGTTACCGGGAGGGATACGAGCAGTACTTC.

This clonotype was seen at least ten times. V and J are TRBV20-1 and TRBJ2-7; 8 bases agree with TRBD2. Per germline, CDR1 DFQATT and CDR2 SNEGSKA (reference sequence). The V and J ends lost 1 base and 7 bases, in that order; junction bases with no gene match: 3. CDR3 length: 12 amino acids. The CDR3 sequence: CSARGPGGEQYF. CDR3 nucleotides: TGCAGTGCTAGAGGCCCGGGGGGGGAGCAGTACTTC.

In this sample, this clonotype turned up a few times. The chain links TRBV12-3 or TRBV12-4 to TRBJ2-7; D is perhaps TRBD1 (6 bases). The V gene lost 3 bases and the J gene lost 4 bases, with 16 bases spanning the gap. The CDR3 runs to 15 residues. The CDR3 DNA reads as TGTGCCAGCAGTTTTAGGGGCAGGGGTGTTTACGAGCAGTACTTC. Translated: CASSFRGRGVYEQYF.

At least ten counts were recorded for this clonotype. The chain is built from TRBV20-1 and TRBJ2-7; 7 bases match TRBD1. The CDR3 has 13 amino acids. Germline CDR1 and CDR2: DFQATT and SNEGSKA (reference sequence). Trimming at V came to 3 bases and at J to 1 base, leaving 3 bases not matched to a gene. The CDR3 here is CSARTGRSYEQYF. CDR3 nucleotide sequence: TGCAGTGCTAGGACAGGGCGATCCTACGAGCAGTACTTC.

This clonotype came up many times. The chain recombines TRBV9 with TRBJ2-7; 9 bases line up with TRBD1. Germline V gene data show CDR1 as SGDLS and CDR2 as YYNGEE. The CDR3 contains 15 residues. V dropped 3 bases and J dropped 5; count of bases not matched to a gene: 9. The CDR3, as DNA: TGTGCCAGCAGCGACGGGGGGACAGGGAGCCACGAGCAGTACTTC. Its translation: CASSDGGTGSHEQYF.

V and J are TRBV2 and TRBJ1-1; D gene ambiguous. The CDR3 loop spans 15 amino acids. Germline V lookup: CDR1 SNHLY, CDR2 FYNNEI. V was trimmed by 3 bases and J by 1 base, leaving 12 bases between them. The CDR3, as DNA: TGTGCCAGCAGTGATTCGGGCAGGAGGAACACTGAAGCTTTCTTT. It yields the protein CASSDSGRRNTEAFF.

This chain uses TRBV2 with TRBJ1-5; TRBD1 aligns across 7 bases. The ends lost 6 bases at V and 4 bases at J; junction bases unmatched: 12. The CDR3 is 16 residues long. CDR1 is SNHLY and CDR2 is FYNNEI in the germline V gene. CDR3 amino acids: CASRKGDSRSNQPQHF. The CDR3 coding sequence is TGTGCCAGCAGGAAGGGGGACAGCCGTTCGAATCAGCCCCAGCATTTT. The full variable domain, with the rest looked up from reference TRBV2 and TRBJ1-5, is EPEVTQTPSHQVTQMGQEVILRCVPISNHLYFYWYRQILGQKVEFLVSFYNNEISEKSEIFDDQFSVERPDGSNFTLKIRSTKLEDSAMYFCASRKGDSRSNQPQHFGDGTRLSIL.

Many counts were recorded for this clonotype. The CDR3 DNA reads as TGTGCCAGCTCAGTCGAACAGGGGATGAACACTGAAGCTTTCTTT. Translation gives CASSVEQGMNTEAFF. V usage is TRBV18 and J usage is TRBJ1-1, with 7 bases that match TRBD1. V shed 5 bases, J shed 0 bases, and the junction held 6 bases outside the gene matches. Germline-derived CDR1 and CDR2 are KGHSH and LQKENI. This CDR3 is built from 15 residues.

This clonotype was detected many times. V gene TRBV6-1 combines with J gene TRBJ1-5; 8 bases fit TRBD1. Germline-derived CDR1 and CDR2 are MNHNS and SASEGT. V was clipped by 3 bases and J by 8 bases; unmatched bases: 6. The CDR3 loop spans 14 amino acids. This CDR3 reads CASSETGEYEPQHF. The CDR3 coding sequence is TGTGCCAGCAGTGAGACAGGGGAATACGAGCCCCAGCATTTT.

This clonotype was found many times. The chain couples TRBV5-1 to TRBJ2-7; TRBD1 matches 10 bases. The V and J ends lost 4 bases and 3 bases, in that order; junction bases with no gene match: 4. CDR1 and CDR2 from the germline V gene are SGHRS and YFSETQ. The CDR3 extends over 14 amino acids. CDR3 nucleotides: TGCGCCAGCAGCATCGGGACAGGGGTCTACGAGCAGTACTTC. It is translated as CASSIGTGVYEQYF.

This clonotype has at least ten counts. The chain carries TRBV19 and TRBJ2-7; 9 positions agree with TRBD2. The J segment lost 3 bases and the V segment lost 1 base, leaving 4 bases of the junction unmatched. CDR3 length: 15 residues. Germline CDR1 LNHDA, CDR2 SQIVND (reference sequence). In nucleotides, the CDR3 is TGTGCCAGTAGTATAGGGGCTAGCGGGATCTACGAGCAGTACTTC. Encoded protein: CASSIGASGIYEQYF.

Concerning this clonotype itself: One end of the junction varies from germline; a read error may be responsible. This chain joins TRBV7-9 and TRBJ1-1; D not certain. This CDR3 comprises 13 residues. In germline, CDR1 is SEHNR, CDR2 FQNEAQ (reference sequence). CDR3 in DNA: TGTGCCAGCAGCCCCGACATAAACACTGTAGCTTTCTTT. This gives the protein CASSPDINTVAFF.

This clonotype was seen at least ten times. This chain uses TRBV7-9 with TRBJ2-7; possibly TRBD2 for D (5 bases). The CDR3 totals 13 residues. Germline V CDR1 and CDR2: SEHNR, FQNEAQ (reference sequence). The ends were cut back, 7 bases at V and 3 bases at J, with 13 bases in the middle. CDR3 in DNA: TGTGCCAGCACCCCGGGATCCGTCTACGAGCAGTACTTC. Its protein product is CASTPGSVYEQYF.

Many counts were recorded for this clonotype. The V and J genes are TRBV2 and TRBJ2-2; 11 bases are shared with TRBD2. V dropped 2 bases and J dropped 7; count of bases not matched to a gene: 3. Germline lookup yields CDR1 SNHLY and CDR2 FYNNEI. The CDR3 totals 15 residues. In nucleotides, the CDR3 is TGTGCCAGCAGTGAACCTAGCGGGGGGAACGGGGAGCTGTTTTTT. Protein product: CASSEPSGGNGELFF.

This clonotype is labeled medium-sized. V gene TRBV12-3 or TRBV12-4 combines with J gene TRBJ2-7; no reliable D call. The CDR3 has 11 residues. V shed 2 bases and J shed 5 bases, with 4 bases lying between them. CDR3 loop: CASSLSHEQYF. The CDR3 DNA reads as TGTGCCAGCAGTTTATCCCACGAGCAGTACTTC.